This T cell receptor beta chain came from a study of cytomegalovirus exposure and HLA in healthy donors. Study overall: One earlier analysis, a look at about 179 million T cells, found some 100 million unique TCR beta sequences. The Caucasian-associated ancestry cluster contained roughly four fifths of the 398 genotyped donors. Study-wide results and limits: Sequencing likely caused a cluster of highly shared sequence variants. About 180 TCR beta chains were listed as cytomegalovirus-associated.

It was with 60 Vbeta and 13 Jbeta primers that the PCR ran. The data were produced by immunoSEQ multiplex PCR, yet TCRdb's version contains in-frame clones alone and is incomplete. The sample is made up of about 130,000 clones, and the top ten hold around 1.5% of it. Turning to this clone: The antigen is undetermined.

This CDR3 is 16 amino acids long. Germline assignment: CDR1 SEHNR and CDR2 FQNEAQ (reference sequence). The junction had 6 bases not matched to a gene; V was cut back by 3 bases and J by 1 base. The specimen was PBMCs. The receptor's source is a woman aged 40-49 years in good health and CMV-seronegative. V gene TRBV7-9 combines with J gene TRBJ2-1; 7 nucleotides align to TRBD1. CDR3 nucleotide sequence: TGTGCCAGCAGCTTCCCAGGGGGAAGGTCCTACAATGAGCAGTTCTTC. This encodes CASSFPGGRSYNEQFF.